This is a list of T cell receptor beta chains from one sample in a study of PD-L1 blockade in urothelial cancer. Generated by immunoSEQ multiplex PCR, the TCRdb table keeps only in-frame clones and is missing some. The table shows some 100,000 clones, with more than 70% occurring only once. This material consisted of PBMCs, taken around atezolizumab (anti-PD-L1) treatment. These receptors originate from a woman over 75 with urothelial cancer. CDR3s include the opening cysteine and the closing phenylalanine or tryptophan. Fields, in order: clone size, D gene, J gene, V gene, CDR3 DNA, CDR3 protein. The D gene is left open where the match is weak. Clone size is not always given. Where it is, it says once, few, many or a class for expanded clones.

clone_size: .
d_call: TRBD1
j_call: TRBJ1-2
v_call: TRBV6-6
cdr3_nt: TGTGCCAGCCGGAGGGGGACAGACCCTAACTATGGCTACACCTTC
cdr3_aa: CASRRGTDPNYGYTF

clone_size: .
d_call: TRBD1
j_call: TRBJ2-7
v_call: TRBV7-9
cdr3_nt: TGTGCCAGCAGCGACGGGACAGGAGGCTACGAGCAGTACTTC
cdr3_aa: CASSDGTGGYEQYF

clone_size: .
d_call: TRBD1
j_call: TRBJ2-7
v_call: TRBV10-3
cdr3_nt: TGTGCCATATCACAGGGGCGAGGAGATTACGAGCAGTACTTC
cdr3_aa: CAISQGRGDYEQYF

clone_size: .
d_call: .
j_call: TRBJ2-7
v_call: TRBV27
cdr3_nt: TGTGCCAGCGGTGAACCGAGCTCCTACGAGCAGTACTTC
cdr3_aa: CASGEPSSYEQYF

clone_size: once
d_call: TRBD1
j_call: TRBJ2-1
v_call: TRBV28
cdr3_nt: TGTGCCAGCAGTTCAGGGGGCCGAAATGAGCAGTTCTTC
cdr3_aa: CASSSGGRNEQFF

clone_size: .
d_call: .
j_call: TRBJ1-3
v_call: TRBV4-1
cdr3_nt: TGCGCCAGCAGCCAAGAGACGACAGAAAGAAACACCATATATTTT
cdr3_aa: CASSQETTERNTIYF

clone_size: .
d_call: TRBD2
j_call: TRBJ2-1
v_call: TRBV7-9
cdr3_nt: TGTGCCAGCAGCTTATTTAGCGGGAGGAGCAATGAGCAGTTCTTC
cdr3_aa: CASSLFSGRSNEQFF

clone_size: .
d_call: TRBD1
j_call: TRBJ1-2
v_call: TRBV28
cdr3_nt: TGTGCCAGCAGTTTAAACGGACAGGGTAGAAATAACGATGGCTACACCTTC
cdr3_aa: CASSLNGQGRNNDGYTF

clone_size: few
d_call: .
j_call: TRBJ1-2
v_call: TRBV2
cdr3_nt: TGTGCCAGCAGTTGGGGGTCGGGAGACTACACCTTC
cdr3_aa: CASSWGSGDYTF

clone_size: .
d_call: .
j_call: TRBJ1-2
v_call: TRBV18
cdr3_nt: TGTGCCAGCTCACCGGGAGCGAACTATGGCTACACCTTC
cdr3_aa: CASSPGANYGYTF

clone_size: .
d_call: .
j_call: TRBJ1-2
v_call: TRBV5-4
cdr3_nt: TGTGCCAGCAGATCCCAGGGCTCGTACTATGGCTACACCTTC
cdr3_aa: CASRSQGSYYGYTF

clone_size: .
d_call: TRBD1
j_call: TRBJ2-5
v_call: TRBV19
cdr3_nt: TGTGCCAGTAGCTCGTGGGGACAGGGGGTAATCCAAGAGACCCAGTACTTC
cdr3_aa: CASSSWGQGVIQETQYF

clone_size: .
d_call: TRBD1
j_call: TRBJ1-1
v_call: TRBV7-3
cdr3_nt: TGTGCCAGCAGCTCCTACAATTTGGACAGGGGAGAAGCTTTCTTT
cdr3_aa: CASSSYNLDRGEAFF

clone_size: .
d_call: .
j_call: TRBJ1-3
v_call: TRBV5-4
cdr3_nt: TGTGCCAGCAGCTTGGAGGGGGTGTCTGGAAACACCATATATTTT
cdr3_aa: CASSLEGVSGNTIYF

clone_size: .
d_call: .
j_call: TRBJ2-7
v_call: TRBV19
cdr3_nt: TGTGCCAGTAGCCCACGGAGGGAATCCTACGAGCAGTACTTC
cdr3_aa: CASSPRRESYEQYF

clone_size: .
d_call: TRBD1
j_call: TRBJ2-3
v_call: TRBV27
cdr3_nt: TGTGCCAGTTACAGACAGGGGCTTAGCACAGATACGCAGTATTTT
cdr3_aa: CASYRQGLSTDTQYF

clone_size: .
d_call: TRBD2
j_call: TRBJ2-7
v_call: TRBV27
cdr3_nt: TGTGCCAGCAGATCTCATAGCGGGAGCCGAGAGCAGTACTTC
cdr3_aa: CASRSHSGSREQYF

clone_size: .
d_call: .
j_call: TRBJ2-5
v_call: TRBV5-1
cdr3_nt: TGCGCCAGCAGCTTGTCCGGTCCAGGGGGGAAAGAGACCCAGTACTTC
cdr3_aa: CASSLSGPGGKETQYF

clone_size: .
d_call: .
j_call: TRBJ2-7
v_call: TRBV5-1
cdr3_nt: TGCGCCAGCGGCGAGGGTCAGGACCCCTACGAGCAGTACTTC
cdr3_aa: CASGEGQDPYEQYF

clone_size: once
d_call: .
j_call: TRBJ2-2
v_call: TRBV19
cdr3_nt: TGTGCCAGTACCCCCTACGACACGAACACCGGGGAGCTGTTTTTT
cdr3_aa: CASTPYDTNTGELFF

clone_size: .
d_call: TRBD1
j_call: TRBJ2-7
v_call: TRBV28
cdr3_nt: TGTGCCAGCAGTTCCCCTACAGGGGGTAGTTTCTACGAGCAGTACTTC
cdr3_aa: CASSSPTGGSFYEQYF

clone_size: .
d_call: TRBD1
j_call: TRBJ2-7
v_call: TRBV6-6
cdr3_nt: TGTGCCAGCAGGCACATCCGGGACAGCTCATACGAGCAGTACTTC
cdr3_aa: CASRHIRDSSYEQYF

clone_size: .
d_call: TRBD1
j_call: TRBJ1-2
v_call: TRBV5-1
cdr3_nt: TGCGCCAGCAGCTTGGATACAGGGGCCTGGATCTCTTATGACTATGGCTACACCTTC
cdr3_aa: CASSLDTGAWISYDYGYTF

clone_size: .
d_call: .
j_call: TRBJ2-1
v_call: TRBV29-1
cdr3_nt: TGCAGCGTGGGGGGTCCCCCGAGGGCCTACAATGAGCAGTTCTTC
cdr3_aa: CSVGGPPRAYNEQFF

clone_size: .
d_call: TRBD2
j_call: TRBJ2-1
v_call: TRBV5-6
cdr3_nt: TGTGCCAGCAGCTACCTTAGCGGGTACAATGAGCAGTTCTTC
cdr3_aa: CASSYLSGYNEQFF

clone_size: .
d_call: TRBD1
j_call: TRBJ2-7
v_call: TRBV28
cdr3_nt: TGTGCCAGCAGCCAAGACAGGGGATACCCCTACGAGCAGTACTTC
cdr3_aa: CASSQDRGYPYEQYF

clone_size: .
d_call: TRBD1
j_call: TRBJ2-2
v_call: TRBV7-9
cdr3_nt: TGTGCCAGCAGCCGACAGGGGGTTGGCACCGGGGAGCTGTTTTTT
cdr3_aa: CASSRQGVGTGELFF

clone_size: .
d_call: .
j_call: TRBJ1-1
v_call: TRBV6-1
cdr3_nt: TGTGCCACCCATCGTGGGGGCGGGAACACTGAAGCTTTCTTT
cdr3_aa: CATHRGGGNTEAFF

clone_size: .
d_call: TRBD2
j_call: TRBJ2-1
v_call: TRBV9
cdr3_nt: TGTGCCAGCAGCGTAGAGGGTAGCGGGAGGGCCAGGAATGAGCAGTTCTTC
cdr3_aa: CASSVEGSGRARNEQFF

clone_size: .
d_call: .
j_call: TRBJ1-2
v_call: TRBV18
cdr3_nt: TGTGCCAGCTCACCACCCGGCGACGGGACACTTCGTTACACCTTC
cdr3_aa: CASSPPGDGTLRYTF

clone_size: .
d_call: .
j_call: TRBJ2-3
v_call: TRBV11-1
cdr3_nt: TGTGCCAGCAGCTACCGCTATTATTTCACAGATACGCAGTATTTT
cdr3_aa: CASSYRYYFTDTQYF

clone_size: few
d_call: TRBD1
j_call: TRBJ1-4
v_call: TRBV7-9
cdr3_nt: TGTGCCAGCAGCTTTTTAACAGGGGCATCTAATGAAAAACTGTTTTTT
cdr3_aa: CASSFLTGASNEKLFF

clone_size: .
d_call: TRBD1
j_call: TRBJ1-3
v_call: TRBV9
cdr3_nt: TGTGCCAGCAGCCTTCGGACAGGGACGGTGGACACCATATATTTT
cdr3_aa: CASSLRTGTVDTIYF

clone_size: .
d_call: .
j_call: TRBJ2-2
v_call: TRBV4-1
cdr3_nt: TGCGCCAGCAGCCAAGAAGGCGGCGGGAAAAACACCGGGGAGCTGTTTTTT
cdr3_aa: CASSQEGGGKNTGELFF

clone_size: .
d_call: TRBD1
j_call: TRBJ1-3
v_call: TRBV28
cdr3_nt: TGTGCCAGCAGTTTCCGGCAGGGCAGGGGGACGGGAAACACCATATATTTT
cdr3_aa: CASSFRQGRGTGNTIYF

clone_size: few
d_call: TRBD2
j_call: TRBJ2-1
v_call: TRBV27
cdr3_nt: TGTGCCAGCAGCCATAATCTAGCGGGAGGGGAGCAGTTCTTC
cdr3_aa: CASSHNLAGGEQFF

clone_size: few
d_call: .
j_call: TRBJ1-1
v_call: TRBV30
cdr3_nt: TGTGCCTGGAGTGTTCTGGGGGCAACCACTGAAGCTTTCTTT
cdr3_aa: CAWSVLGATTEAFF

clone_size: .
d_call: .
j_call: TRBJ1-2
v_call: TRBV7-9
cdr3_nt: TGTGCCAGCAGCTCCTCCGCCGGGGGAGAAGGTGGCTACACCTTC
cdr3_aa: CASSSSAGGEGGYTF

clone_size: .
d_call: TRBD2
j_call: TRBJ2-7
v_call: TRBV6-1
cdr3_nt: TGTGCCAGCAGTGTGGGACTAGCGATCTACGAGCAGTACTTC
cdr3_aa: CASSVGLAIYEQYF

clone_size: .
d_call: .
j_call: TRBJ2-1
v_call: TRBV10-2
cdr3_nt: TGCGCCAGCAGTGTTTACGGGGGAGGCCAGGATGAGCAGTTCTTC
cdr3_aa: CASSVYGGGQDEQFF

clone_size: .
d_call: .
j_call: TRBJ1-5
v_call: TRBV9
cdr3_nt: TGTGCCAGCAGCGTAGAGGGGTATCAGCCCCAGCATTTT
cdr3_aa: CASSVEGYQPQHF

clone_size: .
d_call: TRBD1
j_call: TRBJ1-4
v_call: TRBV5-6
cdr3_nt: TGTGCCAGCAGCTTGAAGGGCGGGACAGGGGAAGAAAAACTGTTTTTT
cdr3_aa: CASSLKGGTGEEKLFF

clone_size: .
d_call: .
j_call: TRBJ2-3
v_call: TRBV7-3
cdr3_nt: TGTGCCAGCAGCTTAAGCGGCGGGCCCACAGATACGCAGTATTTT
cdr3_aa: CASSLSGGPTDTQYF

clone_size: .
d_call: .
j_call: TRBJ1-3
v_call: TRBV28
cdr3_nt: TGTGCCAGCAGTTTATTAGCAGGGGCTGGAAACACCATATATTTT
cdr3_aa: CASSLLAGAGNTIYF

clone_size: .
d_call: TRBD1
j_call: TRBJ1-1
v_call: TRBV6-5
cdr3_nt: TGTGCCAGCAGCCGAATTACAGGGGTCTCTGAAGCTTTCTTT
cdr3_aa: CASSRITGVSEAFF

clone_size: .
d_call: TRBD2
j_call: TRBJ2-1
v_call: TRBV9
cdr3_nt: TGTGCCAGCAGCCCGCCGCGGGCTAGCGGGAGGGACAATGAGCAGTTCTTC
cdr3_aa: CASSPPRASGRDNEQFF

clone_size: .
d_call: TRBD2
j_call: TRBJ2-7
v_call: TRBV6-1
cdr3_nt: TGTGCCAGCAGTGAAGTTGGCGGGAGATCCGACGAGCAGTACTTC
cdr3_aa: CASSEVGGRSDEQYF

clone_size: .
d_call: .
j_call: TRBJ1-5
v_call: TRBV19
cdr3_nt: TGTGCCAGTAGCTCTAAGGGGAATCCCAATCAGCCCCAGCATTTT
cdr3_aa: CASSSKGNPNQPQHF

clone_size: .
d_call: .
j_call: TRBJ1-4
v_call: TRBV7-2
cdr3_nt: TGTGCCAGCCGAGCGGGGCCTAATGAAAAACTGTTTTTT
cdr3_aa: CASRAGPNEKLFF

clone_size: .
d_call: TRBD1
j_call: TRBJ1-1
v_call: TRBV29-1
cdr3_nt: TGCAGCGTAACACAGGGGGCTGGCACTGAAGCTTTCTTT
cdr3_aa: CSVTQGAGTEAFF

clone_size: .
d_call: .
j_call: TRBJ1-4
v_call: TRBV11-2
cdr3_nt: TGTGCCAGCAGCTTAGAACGGGAGGGAAAACTGTTTTTT
cdr3_aa: CASSLEREGKLFF

clone_size: .
d_call: TRBD2
j_call: TRBJ2-1
v_call: TRBV18
cdr3_nt: TGTGCCAGTACAGAGACTAGCGGGAACAATGAGCAGTTCTTC
cdr3_aa: CASTETSGNNEQFF

clone_size: .
d_call: .
j_call: TRBJ2-1
v_call: TRBV27
cdr3_nt: TGTGCCAGCAGTTTTGAGGAGCATTGGAATGAGCAGTTCTTC
cdr3_aa: CASSFEEHWNEQFF

clone_size: .
d_call: TRBD1
j_call: TRBJ2-5
v_call: TRBV19
cdr3_nt: TGTGCCAGTAGCTCCGGGACAGGGAGCGAGACCCAGTACTTC
cdr3_aa: CASSSGTGSETQYF

clone_size: .
d_call: .
j_call: TRBJ2-1
v_call: TRBV11-3
cdr3_nt: TGTGCCAGCAGCTTAGATGGAGATGAGCAGTTCTTC
cdr3_aa: CASSLDGDEQFF

clone_size: .
d_call: TRBD2
j_call: TRBJ2-3
v_call: TRBV4-1
cdr3_nt: TGCGCCAGCAGCCAAGAAGCGGGAGGTGGCACAGATACGCAGTATTTT
cdr3_aa: CASSQEAGGGTDTQYF

clone_size: few
d_call: .
j_call: TRBJ2-7
v_call: TRBV6-1
cdr3_nt: TGTGCCAGCAGGATTAACAGGGGAGGCTCCTACGAGCAGTACTTC
cdr3_aa: CASRINRGGSYEQYF